The clone carrying this TCR beta chain turned up a few times. The CDR3 sequence is 15 residues long. V gave up 6 bases and J gave up 9 bases; unmatched junction bases: 13. The sample comes from a study of T-cell reconstitution after alpha-beta-depleted transplantation in children. During its preparation, the TCRbeta library received unique molecular identifiers. In TCRdb, the PCR reads were re-called with MiXCR into one record per CDR3 protein. The repertoire holds about 350,000 distinct CDR3 sequences, with more than 10% as singletons. The TCR originated in a human donor who donated a stem cell graft to a child with Fanconi anemia. The sample here was PBMCs, taken from the stem cell graft. V gene TRBV12-3 or TRBV12-4 combines with J gene TRBJ2-1; TRBD1 aligns across 8 bases. CDR3: CASRYGTGGIGEQFF. The CDR3 nucleotides are TGTGCCAGCAGGTACGGGACAGGCGGAATCGGTGAGCAGTTCTTC.